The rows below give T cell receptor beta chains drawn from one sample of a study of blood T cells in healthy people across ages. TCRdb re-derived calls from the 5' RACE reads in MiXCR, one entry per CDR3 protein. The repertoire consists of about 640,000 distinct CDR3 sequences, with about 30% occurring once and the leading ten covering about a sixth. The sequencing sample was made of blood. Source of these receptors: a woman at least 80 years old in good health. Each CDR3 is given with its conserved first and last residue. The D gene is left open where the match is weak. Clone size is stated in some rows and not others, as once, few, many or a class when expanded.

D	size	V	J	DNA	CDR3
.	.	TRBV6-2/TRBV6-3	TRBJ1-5	TGTGCCTGCAGAAGAGGGCCAGGGGTGGGCAATCAGCCCCAGCATTTT	CACRRGPGVGNQPQHF
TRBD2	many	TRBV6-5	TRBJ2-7	TGTGCCAGCAGTTTCTCGACTAGCGGGCGTTACTACGAGCAGTACTTC	CASSFSTSGRYYEQYF
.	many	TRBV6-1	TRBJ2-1	TGTGCCAGCAGTGAAGCGCGGCAAGGTGAGCAGTTCTTC	CASSEARQGEQFF
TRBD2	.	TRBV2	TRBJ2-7	TGTGCCAGCGAGACTCTTCAGGGACTAGCGGGAGGGGCCGAGCAGTACTTC	CASETLQGLAGGAEQYF
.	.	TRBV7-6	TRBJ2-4	TGTGCCAACAGCTTAGCTGGACTGGAGCAGAACTTC	CANSLAGLEQNF
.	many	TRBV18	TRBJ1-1	TGTGCCAGCAGCCCCGCGGGGTGGAACACTGAAGCTTTCTTT	CASSPAGWNTEAFF
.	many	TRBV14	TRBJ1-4	TGTGCCAGCAGCCTTCGGAGGGGGGGTCGGGGAAATGAAAAACTGTTTTTT	CASSLRRGGRGNEKLFF
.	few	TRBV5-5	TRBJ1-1	TGTGCCAGCAGCCCCACCGAATGGACTGAAGCTTTCTTT	CASSPTEWTEAFF
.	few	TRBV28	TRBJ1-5	TGTGCCAGCAGTCCTACGGGAGGAATGCGCAATCAGCCCCAGCATTTT	CASSPTGGMRNQPQHF
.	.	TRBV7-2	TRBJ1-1	TGTGCCAGCAGCATCGGTAGGGGGTACACTGAAGCTTTCTTT	CASSIGRGYTEAFF
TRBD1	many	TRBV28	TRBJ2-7	TGTGCCAGCGGGCGAGACGGGACAGGGACCTACGAGCAGTACTTC	CASGRDGTGTYEQYF